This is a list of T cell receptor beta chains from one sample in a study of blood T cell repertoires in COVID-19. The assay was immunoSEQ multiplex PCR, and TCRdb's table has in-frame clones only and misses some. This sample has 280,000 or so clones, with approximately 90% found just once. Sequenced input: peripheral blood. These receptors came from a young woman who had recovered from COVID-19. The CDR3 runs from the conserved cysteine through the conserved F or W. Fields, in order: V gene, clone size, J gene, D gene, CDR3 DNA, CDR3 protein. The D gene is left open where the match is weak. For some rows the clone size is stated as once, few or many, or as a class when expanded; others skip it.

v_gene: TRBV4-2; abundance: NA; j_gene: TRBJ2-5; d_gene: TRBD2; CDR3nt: TGTGCCAGCAGCCAAGAACCTAGCGGGGTGTGGGAGACCCAGTACTTC; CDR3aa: CASSQEPSGVWETQYF
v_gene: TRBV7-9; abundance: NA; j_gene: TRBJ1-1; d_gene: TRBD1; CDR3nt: TGTGCCAGCAGCTTGGGACAGGTGAACACTGAAGCTTTCTTT; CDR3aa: CASSLGQVNTEAFF
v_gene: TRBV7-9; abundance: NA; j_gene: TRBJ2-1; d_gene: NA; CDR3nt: TGTGCCAGCAGCCCGGACTGGGCTTATGAGCAGTTCTTC; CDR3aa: CASSPDWAYEQFF
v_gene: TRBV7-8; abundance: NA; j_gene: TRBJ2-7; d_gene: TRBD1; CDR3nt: TGTGCCAGCAGCTCCCTAGACAGGGGGCTCGACGAGCAGTACTTC; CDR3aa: CASSSLDRGLDEQYF
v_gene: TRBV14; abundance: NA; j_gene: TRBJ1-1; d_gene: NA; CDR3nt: TGTGCCAGCAGCCAAGATGAGTGGAGGAGCACTGAAGCTTTCTTT; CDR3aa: CASSQDEWRSTEAFF
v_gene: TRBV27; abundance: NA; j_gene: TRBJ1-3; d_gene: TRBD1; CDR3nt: TGTGCCAGTACTAAGACAGGGTATGGAAACACCATATATTTT; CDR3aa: CASTKTGYGNTIYF
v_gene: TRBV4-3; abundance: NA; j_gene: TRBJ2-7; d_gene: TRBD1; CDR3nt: TGCGCCAGCAGCCGAGTCGGGACAGGGTCCTACGAGCAGTACTTC; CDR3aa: CASSRVGTGSYEQYF
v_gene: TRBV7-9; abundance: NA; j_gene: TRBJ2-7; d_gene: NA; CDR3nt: TGTGCCAGCAGCTTAGGAGGGACACCCCGCGAGCAGTACTTC; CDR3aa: CASSLGGTPREQYF
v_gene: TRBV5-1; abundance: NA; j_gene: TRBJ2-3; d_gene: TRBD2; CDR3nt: TGCGCCAGCAGCAGCTCTAGCGGACCCACAGATACGCAGTATTTT; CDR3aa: CASSSSSGPTDTQYF
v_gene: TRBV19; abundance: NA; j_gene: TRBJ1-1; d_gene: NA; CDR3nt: TGTGCCAGTAGTACCTTCCGACAACTCAACACTGAAGCTTTCTTT; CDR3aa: CASSTFRQLNTEAFF
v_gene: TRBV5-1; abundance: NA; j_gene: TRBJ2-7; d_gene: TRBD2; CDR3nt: TGCGCCAGCAGCACTCTTAGCGGGGGGAGATCCTACGAGCAGTACTTC; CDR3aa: CASSTLSGGRSYEQYF
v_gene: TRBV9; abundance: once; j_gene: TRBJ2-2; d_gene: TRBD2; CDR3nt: TGTGCCAGCAGCGATCGGCGGGGGGGCCTTCCGATTGACACCGGGGAGCTGTTTTTT; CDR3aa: CASSDRRGGLPIDTGELFF
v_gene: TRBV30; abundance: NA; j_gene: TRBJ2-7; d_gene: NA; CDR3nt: TGTGCCTCCTTATCCGGGGGCTACGAGCAGTACTTC; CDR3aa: CASLSGGYEQYF
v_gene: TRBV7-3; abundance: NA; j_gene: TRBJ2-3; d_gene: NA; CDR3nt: TGTGCCAGCTCTGAATCGGTAGATACGCAGTATTTT; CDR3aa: CASSESVDTQYF
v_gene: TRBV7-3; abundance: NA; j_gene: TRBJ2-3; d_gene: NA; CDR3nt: TGTGCCAGCAGCTTAAGCCGGGGAACCACAGATACGCAGTATTTT; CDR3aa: CASSLSRGTTDTQYF
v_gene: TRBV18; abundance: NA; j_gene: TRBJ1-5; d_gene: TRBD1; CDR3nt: TGTGCCAGCTCACGGGAGACAGGGGTCGGCAATCAGCCCCAGCATTTT; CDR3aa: CASSRETGVGNQPQHF
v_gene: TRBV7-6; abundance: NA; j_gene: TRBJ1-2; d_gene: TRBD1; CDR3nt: TGTGCCAGCAGCTTAGCGGGTTCAGGGGGTGGTGGCTACACCTTC; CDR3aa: CASSLAGSGGGGYTF
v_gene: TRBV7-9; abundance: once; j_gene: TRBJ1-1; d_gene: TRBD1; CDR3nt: TGTGCCAGCAGCTGGGACAGGGAGAACACTGAAGCTTTCTTT; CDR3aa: CASSWDRENTEAFF
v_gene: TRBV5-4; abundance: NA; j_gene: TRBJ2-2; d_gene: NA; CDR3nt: TGTGCCAGCAGCTGGGGCCCCGGGGAGCTGTTTTTT; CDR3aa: CASSWGPGELFF
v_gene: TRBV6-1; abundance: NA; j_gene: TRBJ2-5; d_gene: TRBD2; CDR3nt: TGTGCCAGCAGTGAACTGACTAGCGGGGGGTTTAGGAGGGAGACCCAGTACTTC; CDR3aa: CASSELTSGGFRRETQYF
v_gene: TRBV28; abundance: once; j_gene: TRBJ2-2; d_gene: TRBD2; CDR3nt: TGTGCCAGCACCATTGGTCTGTCTGGGAGGGCCGGGGAGCTGTTTTTT; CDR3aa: CASTIGLSGRAGELFF
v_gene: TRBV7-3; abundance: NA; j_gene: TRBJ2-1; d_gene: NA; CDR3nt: TGTGCCAGCAGCTTTGGTCGGGGGAACTCCTACAATGAGCAGTTCTTC; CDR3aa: CASSFGRGNSYNEQFF
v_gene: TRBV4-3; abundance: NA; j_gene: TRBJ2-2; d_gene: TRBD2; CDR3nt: TGCGCCAGCAGCCACCGAGCGGGGGCGAACACCGGGGAGCTGTTTTTT; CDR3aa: CASSHRAGANTGELFF
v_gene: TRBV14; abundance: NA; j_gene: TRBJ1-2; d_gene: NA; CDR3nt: TGTGCCAGCAGCCAAGGTGGGGCGGGGACCTATGGCTACACCTTC; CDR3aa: CASSQGGAGTYGYTF
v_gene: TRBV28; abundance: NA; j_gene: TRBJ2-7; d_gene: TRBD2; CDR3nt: TGTGCCAGCCGGCCGGGGGGACCCTACGAGCAGTACTTC; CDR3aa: CASRPGGPYEQYF
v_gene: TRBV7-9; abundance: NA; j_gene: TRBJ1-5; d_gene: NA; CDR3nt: TGTGCCAGCAGCTTAGGAGCAGGTGAGCCCCAGCATTTT; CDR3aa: CASSLGAGEPQHF
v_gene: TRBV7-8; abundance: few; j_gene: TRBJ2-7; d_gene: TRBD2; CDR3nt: TGTGCCAGCAGCCTTATGACTAGCGGGAGCTCCTACGAGCAGTACTTC; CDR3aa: CASSLMTSGSSYEQYF
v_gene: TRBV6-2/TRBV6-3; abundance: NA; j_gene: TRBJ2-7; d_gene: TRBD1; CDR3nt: TGTGCCAGCAGTGACGACAGGGACTCCTACGAGCAGTACTTC; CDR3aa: CASSDDRDSYEQYF
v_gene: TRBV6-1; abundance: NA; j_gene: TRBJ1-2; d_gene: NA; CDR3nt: TGTGCCAGCAGTGGGCAGGGGAGCCGATTCTCTAACTATGGCTACACCTTC; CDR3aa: CASSGQGSRFSNYGYTF
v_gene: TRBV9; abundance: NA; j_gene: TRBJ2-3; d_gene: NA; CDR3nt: TGTGCCAGCAGCGTACGAGGGACACTCACAGATACGCAGTATTTT; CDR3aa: CASSVRGTLTDTQYF
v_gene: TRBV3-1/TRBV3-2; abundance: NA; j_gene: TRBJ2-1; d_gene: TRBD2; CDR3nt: TGTGCCAGCAGGGGGACTAGCGGGGTAAATGAGCAGTTCTTC; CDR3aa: CASRGTSGVNEQFF